These 16 T cell receptor beta chains came from one sample sequenced in a study of T cell repertoires in cytomegalovirus infection. TCRdb passed the reads through MiXCR, listing each CDR3 protein once. The data contain nearly 550,000 distinct CDR3 sequences, approximately 17% of them singletons. Sequenced sample: CD8+ T cells from PBMCs. These receptors were obtained from a human donor in good health (CMV status not recorded). Some clones in this sample may be carry-over from other donors' samples.

This clonotype showed up just a few times. This chain links TRBV20-1 with TRBJ2-1; the D call may be TRBD1 or TRBD2 (5 bases each). Germline loops: CDR1 DFQATT, CDR2 SNEGSKA (reference sequence). CDR3 size: 15 residues. V dropped 4 bases and J dropped 0 bases, with 13 bases sitting between them. DNA for the CDR3: TGCAGTGCTAAGACTCCGGGGCTCTCCTACAATGAGCAGTTCTTC. This translates into CSAKTPGLSYNEQFF.

This clonotype was detected ten times or more. The V call is TRBV7-2, the J call TRBJ1-1; 11 nucleotides line up with TRBD1. Germline-derived CDR1 and CDR2 are SGHTA and FQGNSA. The J segment lost 7 bases and the V segment lost 3 bases, leaving 4 bases of the junction unmatched. The CDR3 is 14 residues long. Here the CDR3 DNA reads TGTGCCAGCAGCTTGGACAGGGGGCATGGTGAAGCTTTCTTT. Its translation: CASSLDRGHGEAFF.

The rearrangement links TRBV2 to TRBJ2-1; 9 nucleotides line up with TRBD2. V shed 6 bases and J 9 bases; nucleotides not matched to a gene: 6. CDR3 size: 13 residues. Germline V gene data show CDR1 as SNHLY and CDR2 as FYNNEI. The CDR3 loop reads CASRGTSRSEQFF. The CDR3 DNA sequence: TGTGCCAGCAGGGGGACTAGCCGGAGTGAGCAGTTCTTC. Filled out from reference TRBV2 and TRBJ2-1, the complete variable domain reads EPEVTQTPSHQVTQMGQEVILRCVPISNHLYFYWYRQILGQKVEFLVSFYNNEISEKSEIFDDQFSVERPDGSNFTLKIRSTKLEDSAMYFCASRGTSRSEQFFGPGTRLTVL.

The chain uses TRBV5-1 and TRBJ1-1; D not resolved. The CDR3 extends over 13 amino acids. Germline V CDR1 and CDR2: SGHRS, YFSETQ. V was clipped by 2 bases and J by 0 bases, with 5 bases between them. The CDR3 nucleotides are TGCGCCAGCAGCTTCCGGATGAACACTGAAGCTTTCTTT. Translated: CASSFRMNTEAFF.

This clonotype was recorded a few times. The chain links TRBV2 to TRBJ1-2; no reliable D call. This CDR3 region has 14 residues. The germline V and J ends were trimmed by 6 bases and 4 bases, with 15 bases remaining between them. The germline V gene encodes CDR1 SNHLY and CDR2 FYNNEI. This CDR3 reads CASSPAGDFYGYTF. CDR3 coding DNA: TGTGCCAGCAGCCCCGCGGGAGATTTCTATGGCTACACCTTC.

This clonotype was detected only a few times. The V and J genes are TRBV6-5 and TRBJ1-1; D not resolved. Per the germline V gene, CDR1 is MNHEY and CDR2 is SVGAGI. The CDR3 consists of 14 residues. V lost 7 bases to trimming and J lost 2 bases, with 14 bases between them. The CDR3: CASTFAGVNTEAFF. The CDR3, as DNA: TGTGCCAGCACCTTCGCGGGCGTAAACACTGAAGCTTTCTTT.

The sample holds many counts of this clonotype. This chain joins TRBV14 and TRBJ2-1; D possibly uses TRBD1 or TRBD2 (6 bases each). Germline lookup yields CDR1 SGHDN and CDR2 FVKESK. V lost 5 bases to trimming and J lost 7 bases, with 12 bases between them. The CDR3 runs 13 residues. The CDR3 DNA follows: TGTGCCAGCAGCGTGCGGGACAAGAATGAGCAGTTCTTC. Its protein product is CASSVRDKNEQFF. The full variable domain, with the rest looked up from reference TRBV14 and TRBJ2-1, is EAGVTQFPSHSVIEKGQTVTLRCDPISGHDNLYWYRRVMGKEIKFLLHFVKESKQDESGMPNNRFLAERTGGTYSTLKVQPAELEDSGVYFCASSVRDKNEQFFGPGTRLTVL.

Many counts were recorded for this clonotype. CDR3 amino acids: CSARDLWERGGTDTQYF. As DNA, the CDR3 is TGCAGTGCTAGAGACCTCTGGGAGCGGGGGGGCACAGATACGCAGTATTTT. The gene calls are TRBV20-1 and TRBJ2-3; TRBD2 agrees at 9 bases. Trimming removed 0 bases from V and 1 base from J; junction bases left unmatched: 8. CDR1 is DFQATT and CDR2 is SNEGSKA in the germline V gene (reference sequence). The CDR3 is 17 amino acids.

The rearrangement links TRBV7-9 to TRBJ1-1; D is undetermined. The CDR3 extends over 9 amino acids. Germline-derived CDR1 and CDR2 are SEHNR and FQNEAQ (reference sequence). Trimming removed 7 bases at V and 8 bases at J, with 5 bases between. The CDR3 protein is CASTPEAFF. The CDR3, as DNA: TGTGCCAGCACCCCGGAAGCTTTCTTT.

On this clonotype itself: This may come from a read error, since a much larger clone is one base off. V and J are TRBV6-2 or TRBV6-3 and TRBJ1-1, with TRBD1 as a possible D gene (5 bases). This CDR3 is built from 14 residues. Germline CDR1 and CDR2: MNHEY and SVGEGT. Trimming shortened V by 7 bases and J by 3 bases, and 15 bases separated the two germline ends. The CDR3 nucleotides read TGTGCCAGCACCTTACGGGGGGAGGACACTGAAGCTTTCTTT. It is translated as CASTLRGEDTEAFF.

The chain is built from TRBV11-1 and TRBJ2-5, with TRBD2 matching over 7 bases. The CDR3 contains 17 residues. The ends lost 5 bases at V and 2 bases at J; junction bases unmatched: 14. Germline V lookup: CDR1 SGHAT, CDR2 FQDESV (reference sequence). The CDR3 sequence is CASSPGREDLDQETQYF. The CDR3, as DNA: TGTGCCAGCAGCCCTGGGAGGGAGGATCTGGATCAAGAGACCCAGTACTTC.

The table lists this clonotype with many counts. The chain couples TRBV4-1 to TRBJ1-2, with 9 bases that match TRBD1. Per the germline V gene, CDR1 is MGHRA and CDR2 is YSYEKL. CDR3 length: 13 amino acids. V lost 4 bases and J lost 6; bases outside the gene matches: 3. CDR3 in amino acids: CASSPGTGHGYTF. The CDR3, as DNA: TGCGCCAGCAGCCCTGGGACAGGGCATGGCTACACCTTC.

This clonotype was observed at least ten times. The rearrangement links TRBV2 to TRBJ2-7; 12 bases are shared with TRBD1. CDR3 size: 13 residues. The trim removed 8 bases at V and 6 bases at J, leaving 5 bases unmatched. Germline V CDR1 and CDR2: SNHLY, FYNNEI. Here the CDR3 reads CASGGQGAREQYF. CDR3 DNA: TGTGCCAGCGGGGGACAGGGGGCACGCGAGCAGTACTTC.

This clonotype was seen a few times. Germline is not matched at one junction end, which may reflect a read error. In DNA, the CDR3 is TGCAGCGTTGAAAGGTTCTCGCGACAGGGTGGTTTT. Translated, it gives CSVERFSRQGGF. The chain carries TRBV29-1 and TRBJ2-3, with TRBD1 matching over 7 bases. This CDR3 region has 12 residues. Germline CDR1 and CDR2: SQVTM and ANQGSEA.

This clonotype was found many times. V gene TRBV7-8 combines with J gene TRBJ2-2; 13 bases line up with TRBD2. V dropped 2 bases and J dropped 11; count of bases not matched to a gene: 5. This CDR3 has 15 amino acids. Germline V gene sequence: CDR1 SGHVS, CDR2 FQNEAQ. CDR3 sequence: CASSLRTSGGPELFF. The CDR3 DNA reads TGTGCCAGCAGCTTACGGACTAGCGGGGGTCCCGAGCTGTTTTTT.

This clonotype has only a few counts. The CDR3 loop reads CASSQEHVYNSPLHF. Here the CDR3 DNA reads TGCGCCAGCAGCCAAGAACACGTCTATAATTCACCCCTCCACTTT. The chain joins TRBV4-1 to TRBJ1-6; no definite D call. V was pared by 0 bases and J by 3 bases, with 6 bases between. There are 15 residues in the CDR3. CDR1 is MGHRA and CDR2 is YSYEKL in the germline V gene.